This T cell receptor (beta chain) was observed in a study of CD8+ T cells in alopecia areata. Germline V CDR1 and CDR2: MNHNY, SVGAGI (reference sequence). V was clipped by 2 bases and J by 8 bases, with 18 bases between them. The CDR3 runs 16 residues. In each case, RNA was isolated and then reverse transcribed into cDNA as the sequencing template. The method was immunoSEQ multiplex PCR; TCRdb's version includes in-frame clones alone and lacks a portion of them. The table lists 100,000 to 150,000 clones, almost 50% of them singletons, with roughly a sixth in the top ten. Study conclusions and caveats: Compared with normal scalp, lesional scalp had higher clonality and more expanded CD8+ clones.

Worth noting for this clone: The antigen is undetermined.

This chain joins TRBV6-6 and TRBJ1-4; D is possibly TRBD1 (5 bases). The TCR sequence derives from a human donor with alopecia areata. This material consisted of CD8+ T cells sorted from blood, taken at week 0. The CDR3 DNA reads TGTGCCAGCAGTTACGGGCAGGGTCTAGTTTCCGAAAAACTGTTTTTT. Its translation is CASSYGQGLVSEKLFF.